This T cell receptor (beta chain) is drawn from a study of T cell changes during pregnancy in multiple sclerosis. V lost 6 bases, J lost 4 bases, and 5 bases stayed unmatched. This CDR3 is 13 amino acids long. Germline V gene lookup returns CDR1 KGHSH and CDR2 LQKENI. This table comes from immunoSEQ multiplex PCR, and its TCRdb copy is limited to in-frame clones, with some not included. The table lists approximately 88,000 clones, about 94% of them singletons, with around 2.3% in the top ten. This rearrangement joins TRBV18 to TRBJ2-5, with TRBD1 matching over 7 bases. The receptor's source is a female donor with multiple sclerosis, enrolled in a pregnancy study. This material consisted of peripheral blood, taken in the third trimester of pregnancy. The CDR3 sequence is CASSPTGAETQYF. CDR3 sequence (DNA): TGTGCCAGCTCGCCAACAGGGGCAGAGACCCAGTACTTC.